These T cell receptor beta chains were read from a single sample in a study of shared clonotypes between healthy human individuals. The table came from immunoSEQ multiplex PCR; TCRdb's copy has only in-frame clones and leaves some out. The data hold about 2 million clones, with roughly 95% observed a single time. Sequenced sample: naive CD8+ T cells sorted from blood. The receptors derive from a young man in good health. Each CDR3 is given with its conserved first and last residue. Size tells how often a clone was seen (once, few, many) or the class of an expanded clone, and some rows leave it out.

j_call: TRBJ2-7
cdr3_length: 15
clone_size: -
v_call: TRBV11-2
cdr3_aa: CASSSTGQGAGEQYF

j_call: TRBJ1-1
cdr3_length: 16
clone_size: -
v_call: TRBV11-2
cdr3_aa: CASSLLPDFGEIGAFF

j_call: TRBJ2-1
cdr3_length: 16
clone_size: -
v_call: TRBV7-8
cdr3_aa: CASSPQSAVDLNEQFF

j_call: TRBJ1-5
cdr3_length: 14
clone_size: -
v_call: TRBV7-9
cdr3_aa: CASSPKGSNQPQHF

j_call: TRBJ2-1
cdr3_length: 15
clone_size: -
v_call: TRBV27
cdr3_aa: CASSLSAGGYNEQFF

j_call: TRBJ2-2
cdr3_length: 17
clone_size: -
v_call: TRBV11-1
cdr3_aa: CASSSGGQGRSTGELFF

j_call: TRBJ2-2
cdr3_length: 14
clone_size: -
v_call: TRBV13
cdr3_aa: CASSLDRPTGELFF

j_call: TRBJ2-1
cdr3_length: 14
clone_size: -
v_call: TRBV7-8
cdr3_aa: CASSLARVPNEQFF

j_call: TRBJ1-5
cdr3_length: 14
clone_size: -
v_call: TRBV27
cdr3_aa: CASSLKPGNQPQHF

j_call: TRBJ2-1
cdr3_length: 13
clone_size: -
v_call: TRBV6-5
cdr3_aa: CASRGQAYNEQFF

j_call: TRBJ2-7
cdr3_length: 13
clone_size: -
v_call: TRBV6-1
cdr3_aa: CASSEGTSYEQYF

j_call: TRBJ2-1
cdr3_length: 17
clone_size: -
v_call: TRBV4-1
cdr3_aa: CASSQEGRGTAGNEQFF

j_call: TRBJ1-6
cdr3_length: 14
clone_size: -
v_call: TRBV28
cdr3_aa: CASSLTGTNSPLHF

j_call: TRBJ2-5
cdr3_length: 16
clone_size: -
v_call: TRBV7-2
cdr3_aa: CASSRARRAGLETQYF

j_call: TRBJ1-1
cdr3_length: 14
clone_size: -
v_call: TRBV6-6
cdr3_aa: CASSYGGVDTEAFF

j_call: TRBJ1-3
cdr3_length: 18
clone_size: -
v_call: TRBV21-1
cdr3_aa: CASTSKTDGERSGNTIYF

j_call: TRBJ2-7
cdr3_length: 14
clone_size: -
v_call: TRBV6-1
cdr3_aa: CASSEYPGSYEQYF

j_call: TRBJ2-1
cdr3_length: 17
clone_size: -
v_call: TRBV4-3
cdr3_aa: CASSQAIAGGPYNEQFF

j_call: TRBJ1-5
cdr3_length: 13
clone_size: once
v_call: TRBV19
cdr3_aa: CATSYGSNQPQHF

j_call: TRBJ2-7
cdr3_length: 15
clone_size: -
v_call: TRBV19
cdr3_aa: CASSILGGSSYEQYF

j_call: TRBJ2-7
cdr3_length: 13
clone_size: -
v_call: TRBV5-8
cdr3_aa: CASSVDLSYEQYF

j_call: TRBJ2-1
cdr3_length: 15
clone_size: -
v_call: TRBV7-6
cdr3_aa: CASSPTSGRGDEQFF